The rows below give T cell receptor beta chains drawn from one sample of a study of blood T cell repertoires in COVID-19. TCRdb's copy holds only in-frame clones and misses some; the assay was immunoSEQ multiplex PCR. In the table there are roughly 150,000 clones, roughly 84% of which are singletons. The sequencing sample was made of PBMCs or T cells enriched from blood (not recorded which). All receptors derive from a man aged 50 to 60 in a cohort exposed to, infected with or recovered from COVID-19 (not recorded which). Both conserved end residues are part of each CDR3. D genes are given only for firm matches. Not all rows give a size; the values are once, few, many and, for expanded clones, a class.

d_gene: TRBD1
abundance: .
v_gene: TRBV5-1
j_gene: TRBJ1-6
len: 14
CDR3aa: CASSLGGQGRNLHF
CDR3nt: TGCGCCAGCAGCTTGGGGGGACAGGGTAGGAACCTCCACTTT

d_gene: TRBD2
abundance: .
v_gene: TRBV10-1
j_gene: TRBJ2-2
len: 14
CDR3aa: CAVQTSGTTGELFF
CDR3nt: TGCGCCGTACAGACTAGCGGGACGACCGGGGAGCTGTTTTTT

d_gene: TRBD1
abundance: .
v_gene: TRBV7-2
j_gene: TRBJ1-2
len: 14
CDR3aa: CASSLGQPVGGYTF
CDR3nt: TGTGCCAGCAGTCTGGGACAGCCGGTCGGAGGCTACACCTTC

d_gene: .
abundance: .
v_gene: TRBV2
j_gene: TRBJ2-7
len: 12
CDR3aa: CASSEQGYEQYF
CDR3nt: TGTGCCAGCAGTGAACAGGGCTACGAGCAGTACTTC

d_gene: .
abundance: .
v_gene: TRBV28
j_gene: TRBJ2-7
len: 14
CDR3aa: CASSPYRAQDEQYF
CDR3nt: TGTGCCAGCAGTCCCTACAGGGCGCAGGACGAGCAGTACTTC

d_gene: TRBD1
abundance: .
v_gene: TRBV9
j_gene: TRBJ2-2
len: 17
CDR3aa: CASSPWDRGQGTGELFF
CDR3nt: TGTGCCAGCAGCCCCTGGGACAGGGGGCAGGGCACCGGGGAGCTGTTTTTT

d_gene: TRBD2
abundance: .
v_gene: TRBV12-5
j_gene: TRBJ2-2
len: 19
CDR3aa: CASGLVPPLSGVNTGELFF
CDR3nt: TGTGCTAGTGGTTTGGTCCCCCCCCTTAGCGGGGTGAACACCGGGGAGCTGTTTTTT

d_gene: .
abundance: .
v_gene: TRBV11-2
j_gene: TRBJ1-3
len: 18
CDR3aa: CASSRDYRTGSSGNTIYF
CDR3nt: TGTGCCAGCAGCCGGGACTATCGGACGGGGAGCTCTGGAAACACCATATATTTT

d_gene: TRBD2
abundance: .
v_gene: TRBV27
j_gene: TRBJ2-3
len: 15
CDR3aa: CASEGSGGETDTQYF
CDR3nt: TGTGCCAGCGAGGGTAGCGGGGGGGAAACAGATACGCAGTATTTT

d_gene: TRBD2
abundance: .
v_gene: TRBV5-5
j_gene: TRBJ2-3
len: 17
CDR3aa: CASSLRAGGPTTDTQYF
CDR3nt: TGTGCCAGCAGCTTGAGGGCGGGAGGGCCAACAACAGATACGCAGTATTTT

d_gene: TRBD1
abundance: .
v_gene: TRBV19
j_gene: TRBJ2-1
len: 15
CDR3aa: CASSPGTGGYNEQFF
CDR3nt: TGTGCCAGTAGTCCCGGGACAGGGGGTTACAATGAGCAGTTCTTC

d_gene: .
abundance: .
v_gene: TRBV21-1
j_gene: TRBJ2-5
len: 16
CDR3aa: CASSWGGERVQETQYF
CDR3nt: TGTGCCAGCTCCTGGGGGGGGGAGAGGGTCCAAGAGACCCAGTACTTC

d_gene: TRBD2
abundance: few
v_gene: TRBV19
j_gene: TRBJ2-1
len: 23
CDR3aa: CASSATAPSGGTLRPGSYNEQFF
CDR3nt: TGTGCCAGTTCCGCGACAGCCCCTAGCGGGGGGACGCTCCGGCCCGGCTCCTACAATGAGCAGTTCTTC

d_gene: .
abundance: .
v_gene: TRBV30
j_gene: TRBJ1-1
len: 13
CDR3aa: CAWSVHDYTEAFF
CDR3nt: TGTGCCTGGAGTGTACACGATTACACTGAAGCTTTCTTT

d_gene: TRBD1
abundance: once
v_gene: TRBV25-1
j_gene: TRBJ1-1
len: 14
CDR3aa: CASSVDRVSTEAFF
CDR3nt: TGTGCCAGCAGTGTGGACAGGGTATCCACTGAAGCTTTCTTT

d_gene: TRBD2
abundance: .
v_gene: TRBV19
j_gene: TRBJ2-1
len: 14
CDR3aa: CASRAPAGGNEQFF
CDR3nt: TGTGCCAGCCGGGCTCCCGCGGGGGGAAATGAGCAGTTCTTC

d_gene: .
abundance: .
v_gene: TRBV27
j_gene: TRBJ1-2
len: 13
CDR3aa: CASSSSGNYGYTF
CDR3nt: TGTGCCAGCAGTTCGTCGGGTAACTATGGCTACACCTTC

d_gene: .
abundance: .
v_gene: TRBV3-1/TRBV3-2
j_gene: TRBJ2-3
len: 15
CDR3aa: CASSQDLLARDTQYF
CDR3nt: TGTGCCAGCAGCCAAGACCTTCTAGCAAGAGATACGCAGTATTTT

d_gene: .
abundance: many
v_gene: TRBV4-3
j_gene: TRBJ2-1
len: 12
CDR3aa: CASSQAGVEQFF
CDR3nt: TGCGCCAGCAGCCAAGCGGGGGTCGAGCAGTTCTTC

d_gene: TRBD2
abundance: .
v_gene: TRBV25-1
j_gene: TRBJ2-2
len: 15
CDR3aa: CASGGLAGSTGELFF
CDR3nt: TGTGCCAGCGGGGGGCTAGCGGGTAGCACCGGGGAGCTGTTTTTT

d_gene: .
abundance: .
v_gene: TRBV5-6
j_gene: TRBJ2-3
len: 14
CDR3aa: CASSSGFSTDTQYF
CDR3nt: TGTGCCAGCAGCTCGGGGTTTAGCACAGATACGCAGTATTTT

d_gene: .
abundance: .
v_gene: TRBV5-1
j_gene: TRBJ2-3
len: 15
CDR3aa: CASSSISGMADTQYF
CDR3nt: TGCGCCAGCAGCTCGATCTCAGGGATGGCAGATACGCAGTATTTT

d_gene: TRBD1
abundance: .
v_gene: TRBV12-3/TRBV12-4
j_gene: TRBJ1-2
len: 13
CDR3aa: CASSSRGIYGYTF
CDR3nt: TGTGCCAGCAGCAGCAGGGGGATCTATGGCTACACCTTC

d_gene: .
abundance: .
v_gene: TRBV18
j_gene: TRBJ1-4
len: 15
CDR3aa: CASSPSTGFIEKLFF
CDR3nt: TGTGCCAGCTCACCCTCGACCGGGTTTATTGAAAAACTGTTTTTT

d_gene: .
abundance: .
v_gene: TRBV30
j_gene: TRBJ1-3
len: 15
CDR3aa: CAWDPSVSSGNTIYF
CDR3nt: TGTGCCTGGGACCCATCAGTCTCCTCTGGAAACACCATATATTTT

d_gene: TRBD2
abundance: .
v_gene: TRBV4-3
j_gene: TRBJ2-2
len: 17
CDR3aa: CASSQEVLAGRTGELFF
CDR3nt: TGCGCCAGCAGCCAAGAAGTCCTAGCGGGGCGCACCGGGGAGCTGTTTTTT

d_gene: .
abundance: .
v_gene: TRBV12-5
j_gene: TRBJ1-5
len: 15
CDR3aa: CASRTREGGNQPQHF
CDR3nt: TGTGCTAGTCGTACCAGGGAAGGAGGCAATCAGCCCCAGCATTTT

d_gene: .
abundance: .
v_gene: TRBV6-2/TRBV6-3
j_gene: TRBJ1-5
len: 15
CDR3aa: CASSSYPQNNQPQHF
CDR3nt: TGTGCCAGCAGTTCTTACCCCCAGAACAATCAGCCCCAGCATTTT

d_gene: .
abundance: .
v_gene: TRBV2
j_gene: TRBJ2-5
len: 12
CDR3aa: CASTDNQETQYF
CDR3nt: TGTGCCAGCACGGACAACCAAGAGACCCAGTACTTC

d_gene: .
abundance: .
v_gene: TRBV7-9
j_gene: TRBJ1-2
len: 18
CDR3aa: CASSSGWVAGDPYYGYTF
CDR3nt: TGTGCCAGCAGCTCCGGGTGGGTAGCAGGGGACCCCTACTATGGCTACACCTTC

d_gene: .
abundance: .
v_gene: TRBV19
j_gene: TRBJ2-7
len: 15
CDR3aa: CASSIKTSTHYEQYF
CDR3nt: TGTGCCAGTAGTATTAAGACTAGTACTCACTACGAGCAGTACTTC

d_gene: TRBD2
abundance: once
v_gene: TRBV7-6
j_gene: TRBJ2-7
len: 15
CDR3aa: CASSLGTSGGVEQYF
CDR3nt: TGTGCCAGCAGCTTAGGGACTAGCGGTGGGGTCGAGCAGTACTTC

d_gene: .
abundance: once
v_gene: TRBV27
j_gene: TRBJ1-5
len: 19
CDR3aa: CASTPPLEYGHHSNQPQHF
CDR3nt: TGTGCCAGCACCCCCCCCCTAGAATACGGACACCATAGCAATCAGCCCCAGCATTTT

d_gene: TRBD1
abundance: .
v_gene: TRBV19
j_gene: TRBJ2-5
len: 16
CDR3aa: CASSLRTGTGKETQYF
CDR3nt: TGTGCCAGTAGTCTGAGGACCGGGACAGGAAAGGAGACCCAGTACTTC

d_gene: .
abundance: few
v_gene: TRBV2
j_gene: TRBJ2-3
len: 17
CDR3aa: CASSGGLGTGELNTQYF
CDR3nt: TGTGCCAGCAGTGGGGGACTTGGAACTGGGGAACTTAATACGCAGTATTTT

d_gene: .
abundance: once
v_gene: TRBV10-3
j_gene: TRBJ2-2
len: 14
CDR3aa: CAISESRVTGELFF
CDR3nt: TGTGCCATCAGTGAGTCGAGGGTCACCGGGGAGCTGTTTTTT

d_gene: .
abundance: .
v_gene: TRBV6-2/TRBV6-3
j_gene: TRBJ2-1
len: 14
CDR3aa: CASSYSDRSNEQFF
CDR3nt: TGTGCCAGCAGTTACTCTGACCGGAGTAATGAGCAGTTCTTC

d_gene: .
abundance: .
v_gene: TRBV28
j_gene: TRBJ1-1
len: 12
CDR3aa: CASSGGWAEAFF
CDR3nt: TGTGCCAGCAGTGGGGGGTGGGCTGAAGCTTTCTTT

d_gene: .
abundance: few
v_gene: TRBV27
j_gene: TRBJ2-7
len: 13
CDR3aa: CASSLTGTYEQYF
CDR3nt: TGTGCCAGCAGTTTAACAGGAACCTACGAGCAGTACTTC